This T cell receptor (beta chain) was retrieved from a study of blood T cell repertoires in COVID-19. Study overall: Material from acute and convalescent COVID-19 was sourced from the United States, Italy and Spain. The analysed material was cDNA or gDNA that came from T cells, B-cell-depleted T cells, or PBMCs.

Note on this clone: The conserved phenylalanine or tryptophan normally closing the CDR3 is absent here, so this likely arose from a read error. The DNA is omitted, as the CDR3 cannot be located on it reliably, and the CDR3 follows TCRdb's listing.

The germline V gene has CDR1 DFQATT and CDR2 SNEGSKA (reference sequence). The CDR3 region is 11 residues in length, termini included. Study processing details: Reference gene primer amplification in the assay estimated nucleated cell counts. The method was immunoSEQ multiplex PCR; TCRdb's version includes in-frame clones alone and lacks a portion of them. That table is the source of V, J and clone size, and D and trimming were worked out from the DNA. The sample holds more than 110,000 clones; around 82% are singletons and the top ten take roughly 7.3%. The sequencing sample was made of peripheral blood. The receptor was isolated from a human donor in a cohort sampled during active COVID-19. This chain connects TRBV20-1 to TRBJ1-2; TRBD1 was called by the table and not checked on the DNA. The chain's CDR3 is CSAREDRGSFV.